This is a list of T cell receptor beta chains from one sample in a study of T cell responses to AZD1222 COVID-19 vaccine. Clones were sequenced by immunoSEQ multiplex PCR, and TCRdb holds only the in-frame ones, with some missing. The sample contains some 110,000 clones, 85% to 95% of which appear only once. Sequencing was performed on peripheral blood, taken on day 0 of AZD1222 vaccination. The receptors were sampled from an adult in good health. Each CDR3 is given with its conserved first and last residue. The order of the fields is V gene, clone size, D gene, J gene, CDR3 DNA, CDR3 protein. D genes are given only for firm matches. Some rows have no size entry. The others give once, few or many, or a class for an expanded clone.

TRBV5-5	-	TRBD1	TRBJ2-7	TGTGCCAGCAGCTTCCGGGACAGGGGTTTATTC	CASSFRDRGLF
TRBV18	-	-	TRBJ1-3	TGTGCCAGCTCACCACAGGCAGGGGTCTCTGGAAACACCATATATTTT	CASSPQAGVSGNTIYF
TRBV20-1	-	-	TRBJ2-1	TGCAGTGCCGGGGCGTACAATGAGCAGTTCTTC	CSAGAYNEQFF
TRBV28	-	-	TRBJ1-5	TGTGCCAGCATCCCGACAGTTGGGTTTGGTCAGCCCCAGCATTTT	CASIPTVGFGQPQHF
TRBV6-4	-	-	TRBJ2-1	TGTGCCAGCAGACGGGACCCATACAATGAGCAGTTCTTC	CASRRDPYNEQFF
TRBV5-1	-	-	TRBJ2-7	TGCGCCAGCAGCGCAGGGGCTTACGAGCAGTACTTC	CASSAGAYEQYF
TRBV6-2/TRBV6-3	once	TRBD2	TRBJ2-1	TGTGCCAGCAGTTACTCGAGAGCGGGAGGGTCCTACAATGAGCAGTTCTTC	CASSYSRAGGSYNEQFF
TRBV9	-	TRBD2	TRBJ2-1	TGTGCCAGCAGCGTGTGGGCTAGCGGGAACAATGAGCAGTTCTTC	CASSVWASGNNEQFF
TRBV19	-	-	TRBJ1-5	TGTGCCAGTAGTATTAGTGACGGCCGAGGCAATCAGCCCCAGCATTTT	CASSISDGRGNQPQHF
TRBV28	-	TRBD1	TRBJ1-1	TGTGCCAGCAGTTTCTCATGGGACAGTGCAGCTTTCTTT	CASSFSWDSAAFF
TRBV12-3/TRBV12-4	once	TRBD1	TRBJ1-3	TGTGCCAGCGGAGGACAGGGAAGAAACACCATATATTTT	CASGGQGRNTIYF
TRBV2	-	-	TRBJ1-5	TGTGCCAGCAGTGTAGCGCGGTCCCAGCATTTT	CASSVARSQHF
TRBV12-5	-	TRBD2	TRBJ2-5	TGTGCTAGTGGTTTGGTTTCCTCGACTAGCGTCACCCAGTACTTC	CASGLVSSTSVTQYF
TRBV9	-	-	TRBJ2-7	TGTGCCAGCAGCGCCGCGAGCGGTAACTCCTACGAGCAGTACTTC	CASSAASGNSYEQYF
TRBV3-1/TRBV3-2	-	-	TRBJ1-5	TGTGCCAGCAGCCAGACACAGGGTGGCAATCAGCCCCAGCATTTT	CASSQTQGGNQPQHF
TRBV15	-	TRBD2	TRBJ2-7	TGTGCCACCTCTGCGTCTAGCGGGAGCTACGAGCAGTACTTC	CATSASSGSYEQYF
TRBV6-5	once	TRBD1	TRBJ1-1	TGTGCCAGCAGTTACTTGGCAGGGGGCATGACTGAAGCTTTCTTT	CASSYLAGGMTEAFF
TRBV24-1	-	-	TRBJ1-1	TGTGCCACCACGGCGGGAAAGGGGGTGTACTCTGAAGCTTTCTTT	CATTAGKGVYSEAFF
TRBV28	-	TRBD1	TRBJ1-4	TGTGCCAGCAGTCCGACAGGGTTAAATGAAAAACTGTTTTTT	CASSPTGLNEKLFF
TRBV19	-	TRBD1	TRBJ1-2	TGTGCCAGTAGTTCGAGCCGGGACAGGGGAGGCTATGGCTACACCTTC	CASSSSRDRGGYGYTF
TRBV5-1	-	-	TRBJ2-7	TGCGCCAGCAGCCTCGGGGAAGGCGAGCAGTACTTC	CASSLGEGEQYF
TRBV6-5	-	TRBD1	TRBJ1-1	TGTGCCAGCAGTTCTCCCAGGGGGGGGACTGAAGCTTTCTTT	CASSSPRGGTEAFF
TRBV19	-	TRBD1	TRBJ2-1	TGTGCCAGTAGTTCGGCTCCGGGACAGCGTGAGCAGTTCTTC	CASSSAPGQREQFF
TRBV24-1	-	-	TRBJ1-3	TGTGCCACCAGTGATTTGCACGGGTATCGGACTGGAAACACCATATATTTT	CATSDLHGYRTGNTIYF
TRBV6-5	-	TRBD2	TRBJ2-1	TGTGCCAGCAGGCTAGCGGGAGCGAATGAGCAGTTCTTC	CASRLAGANEQFF
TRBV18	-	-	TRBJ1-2	TGTGCCAGCTCACGTCAGGGACACGGCTACACCTTC	CASSRQGHGYTF
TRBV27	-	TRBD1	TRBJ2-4	TGTGCCACGGGACAGTTATCCAAAAACATTCAGTACTTC	CATGQLSKNIQYF
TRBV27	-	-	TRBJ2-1	TGTGCCAGCAGTTTTCTTATGCAGGGGTATCACAATGAGCAGTTCTTC	CASSFLMQGYHNEQFF